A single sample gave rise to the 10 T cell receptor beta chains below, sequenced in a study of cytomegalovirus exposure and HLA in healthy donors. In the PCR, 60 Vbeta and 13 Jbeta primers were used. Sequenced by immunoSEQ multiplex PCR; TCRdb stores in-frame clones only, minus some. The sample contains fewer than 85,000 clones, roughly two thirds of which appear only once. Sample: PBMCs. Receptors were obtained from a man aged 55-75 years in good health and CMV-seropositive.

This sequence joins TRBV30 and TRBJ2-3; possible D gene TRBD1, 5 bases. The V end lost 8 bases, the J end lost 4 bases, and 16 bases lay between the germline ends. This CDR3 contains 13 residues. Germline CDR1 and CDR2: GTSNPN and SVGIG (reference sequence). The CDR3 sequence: CAGQGVSADTQYF. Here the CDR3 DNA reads TGTGCCGGCCAGGGTGTCAGCGCAGATACGCAGTATTTT.

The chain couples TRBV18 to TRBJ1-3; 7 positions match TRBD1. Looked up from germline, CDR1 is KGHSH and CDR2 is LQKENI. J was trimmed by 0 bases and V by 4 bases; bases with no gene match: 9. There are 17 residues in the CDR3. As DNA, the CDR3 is TGTGCCAGCTCACTACCGGGACAGCCAAGCTCTGGAAACACCATATATTTT. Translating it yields CASSLPGQPSSGNTIYF. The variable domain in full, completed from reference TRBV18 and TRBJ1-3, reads NAGVMQNPRHLVRRRGQEARLRCSPMKGHSHVYWYRQLPEEGLKFMVYLQKENIIDESGMPKERFSAEFPKEGPSILRIQQVVRGDSAAYFCASSLPGQPSSGNTIYFGEGSWLTVV.

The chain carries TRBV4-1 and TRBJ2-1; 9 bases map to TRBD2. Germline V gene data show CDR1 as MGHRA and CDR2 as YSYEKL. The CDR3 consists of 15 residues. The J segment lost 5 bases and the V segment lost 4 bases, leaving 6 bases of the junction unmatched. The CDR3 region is CASSRGLAANNEQFF. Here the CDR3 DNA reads TGCGCCAGCAGCCGGGGACTAGCAGCGAACAATGAGCAGTTCTTC.

This chain's CDR3 is CASGTSGVTDTQYF. The CDR3 coding sequence is TGTGCCAGCGGGACTAGCGGGGTCACAGATACGCAGTATTTT. V and J are TRBV27 and TRBJ2-3, with 13 positions matching TRBD2. With V trimmed by 8 bases and J by 2 bases, 1 base remained unmatched. The CDR3 totals 14 residues. The germline CDR1 and CDR2 sequences are MNHEY and SMNVEV (reference sequence).

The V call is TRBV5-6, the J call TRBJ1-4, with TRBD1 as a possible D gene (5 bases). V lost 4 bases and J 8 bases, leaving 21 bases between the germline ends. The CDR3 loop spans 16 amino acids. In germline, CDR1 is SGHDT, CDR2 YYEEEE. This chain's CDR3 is CASSTSSGRAAEKLFF. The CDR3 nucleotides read TGTGCCAGCAGCACCTCCTCCGGCAGGGCGGCAGAAAAACTGTTTTTT.

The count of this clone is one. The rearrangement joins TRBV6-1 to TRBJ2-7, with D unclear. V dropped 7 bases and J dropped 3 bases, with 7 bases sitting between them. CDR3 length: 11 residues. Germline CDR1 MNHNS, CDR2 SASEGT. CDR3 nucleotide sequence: TGTGCCAGCAACAATATCTACGAGCAGTACTTC. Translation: CASNNIYEQYF.

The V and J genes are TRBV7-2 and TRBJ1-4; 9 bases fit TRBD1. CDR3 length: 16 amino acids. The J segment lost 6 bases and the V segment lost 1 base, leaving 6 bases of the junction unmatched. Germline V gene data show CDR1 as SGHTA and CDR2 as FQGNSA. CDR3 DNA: TGTGCCAGCAGCTTAGATGGGACAGGGATCGATGAAAAACTGTTTTTT. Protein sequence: CASSLDGTGIDEKLFF. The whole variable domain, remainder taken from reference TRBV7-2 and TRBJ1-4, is GAGVSQSPSNKVTEKGKDVELRCDPISGHTALYWYRQSLGQGLEFLIYFQGNSAPDKSGLPSDRFSAERTGGSVSTLTIQRTQQEDSAVYLCASSLDGTGIDEKLFFGSGTQLSVL.

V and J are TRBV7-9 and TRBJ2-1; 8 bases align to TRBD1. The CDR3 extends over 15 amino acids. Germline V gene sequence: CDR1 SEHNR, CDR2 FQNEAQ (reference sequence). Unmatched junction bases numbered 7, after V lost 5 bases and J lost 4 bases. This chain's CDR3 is CASSHRDRPYNEQFF. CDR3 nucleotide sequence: TGTGCCAGCAGCCACCGGGACAGGCCTTACAATGAGCAGTTCTTC.

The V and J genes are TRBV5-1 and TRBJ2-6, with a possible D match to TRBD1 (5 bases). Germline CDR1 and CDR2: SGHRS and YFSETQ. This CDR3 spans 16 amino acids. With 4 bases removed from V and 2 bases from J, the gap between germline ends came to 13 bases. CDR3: CASSQGTLPGANVLTF. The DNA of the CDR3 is TGCGCCAGCAGCCAGGGCACCCTTCCTGGGGCCAACGTCCTGACTTTC.

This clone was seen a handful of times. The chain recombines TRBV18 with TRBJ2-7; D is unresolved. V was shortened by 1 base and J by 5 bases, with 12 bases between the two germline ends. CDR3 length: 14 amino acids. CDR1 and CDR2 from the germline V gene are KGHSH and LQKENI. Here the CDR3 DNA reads TGTGCCAGCTCACCACTTTTCGTTTTAGACGAGCAGTACTTC. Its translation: CASSPLFVLDEQYF.